The TCR beta chain described here comes from a study of long-term antiretroviral therapy in people with HIV. Regarding the study as a whole: Those clones which expanded before ART made up the dominant part of the repertoire at all time points. Following ART, diversity rose but still fell short of transplant donor controls. It was not possible to obtain data on ART adherence, viral resistance or therapy changes.

The immunoSEQ assay was v3.0, run at survey level. Using immunoSEQ multiplex PCR, the repertoire was profiled, and TCRdb retains in-frame clones only, with some absent. The data show roughly 2,500 clones, less than 85% seen once. Comment on this clone: Its antigen is currently unknown.

Each HIV participant was treated in the United States. The ends were cut back, 4 bases at V and 7 bases at J, with 7 bases in the middle. Per the germline V gene, CDR1 is MNHEY and CDR2 is SVGAGI. The CDR3 consists of 12 residues. The source was unsorted PBMCs, collected 0.4 years before starting antiretroviral therapy. This chain connects TRBV6-5 to TRBJ1-4, with unresolved D. The sequence came from a middle-aged woman with HIV. The DNA for the CDR3 is TGTGCCAGCAGTTTGGATGGTGAAAAACTGTTTTTT. Translating it yields CASSLDGEKLFF.